This T cell receptor beta chain derives from a study of post-analysis software for immune sequencing data. Across the study: Both relapsing-remitting and secondary progressive multiple sclerosis featured among the disease courses, as did progressive-relapsing multiple sclerosis. Study-wide points: Samples sharing a preparation batch grouped tightly together when assessed by F measure. Roughly five TRBV segments, including TRBV5-6, TRBV5-1 and TRBV20-1, were more frequent in patients than controls.

Germline CDR1 and CDR2: MNHEY and SMNVEV (reference sequence). The CDR3 loop spans 18 amino acids. Presence of unique molecular identifiers characterized the TCR beta cDNA libraries. There were roughly 0.95 to 11 million T cells, and about half a million cDNA molecules came from them. TCRdb fed the PCR reads into MiXCR, producing one record per CDR3 protein. The data contain 750,000 to 950,000 distinct CDR3 sequences, under 70% of them seen just once; the ten biggest clones take up over 4%. Details on this clonotype: What it binds is not known. The junction departs from germline at one end; a sequencing error may be responsible.

The chain joins TRBV27 to TRBJ2-3; 14 bases match TRBD2. The sample was blood. The receptor was isolated from a girl aged 10-17 years with multiple sclerosis. CDR3 sequence: CANSLGTSGRSSTDTQYF. The CDR3 DNA sequence: TGTGCCAACAGTTTAGGGACTAGCGGGAGATCTAGCACAGATACGCAGTATTTT.